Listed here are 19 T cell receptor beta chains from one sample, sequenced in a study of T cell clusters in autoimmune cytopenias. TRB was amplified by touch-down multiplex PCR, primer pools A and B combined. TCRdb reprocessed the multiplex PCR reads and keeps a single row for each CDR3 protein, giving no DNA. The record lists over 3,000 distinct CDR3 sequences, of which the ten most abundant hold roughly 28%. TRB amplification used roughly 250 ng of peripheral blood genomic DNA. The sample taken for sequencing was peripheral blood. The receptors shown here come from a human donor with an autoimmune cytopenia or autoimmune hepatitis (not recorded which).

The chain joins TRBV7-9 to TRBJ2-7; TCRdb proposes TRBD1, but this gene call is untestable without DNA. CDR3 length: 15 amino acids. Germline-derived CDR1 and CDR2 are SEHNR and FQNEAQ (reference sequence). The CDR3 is CASSSTGRGFYEQYF.

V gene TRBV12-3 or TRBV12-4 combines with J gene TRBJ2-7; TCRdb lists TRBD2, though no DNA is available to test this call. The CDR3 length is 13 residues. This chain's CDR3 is CASSSTADYEQYF.

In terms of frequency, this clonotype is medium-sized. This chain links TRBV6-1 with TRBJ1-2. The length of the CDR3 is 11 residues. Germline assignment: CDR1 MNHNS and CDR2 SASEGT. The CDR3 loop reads CASSEGEGYTF.

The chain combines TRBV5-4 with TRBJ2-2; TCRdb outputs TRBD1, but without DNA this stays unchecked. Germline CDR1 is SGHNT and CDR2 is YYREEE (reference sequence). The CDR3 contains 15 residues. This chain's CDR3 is CASSAGSGDERELFF.

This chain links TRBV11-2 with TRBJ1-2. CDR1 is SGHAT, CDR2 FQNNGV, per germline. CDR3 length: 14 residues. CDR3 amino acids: CASSLGGGGYGYTF.

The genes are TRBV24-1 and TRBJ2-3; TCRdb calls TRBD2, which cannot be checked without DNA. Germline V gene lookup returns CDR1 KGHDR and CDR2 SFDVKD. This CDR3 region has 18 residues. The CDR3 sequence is CATSGFSGRVEETDTQYF.

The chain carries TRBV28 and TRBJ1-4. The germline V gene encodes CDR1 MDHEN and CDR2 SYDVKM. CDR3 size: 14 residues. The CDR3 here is CASSFSGGNEKLFF.

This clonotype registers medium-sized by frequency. This chain's CDR3 is CASSENRQGSGYTF. The chain combines TRBV6-1 with TRBJ1-2; the D gene TCRdb calls, TRBD1, cannot be checked with no DNA. CDR3 size: 14 residues. Germline CDR1 MNHNS, CDR2 SASEGT.

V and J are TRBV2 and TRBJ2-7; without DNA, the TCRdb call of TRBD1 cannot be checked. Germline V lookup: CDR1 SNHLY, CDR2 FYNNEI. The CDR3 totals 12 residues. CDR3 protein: CASGQGANEQYF.

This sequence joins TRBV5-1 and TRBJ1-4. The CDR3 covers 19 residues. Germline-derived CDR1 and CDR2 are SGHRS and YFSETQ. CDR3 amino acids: CASSLLGIISHATNEKLFF.

The CDR3 sequence is CASSPGGEGKNIQYF. The gene calls are TRBV5-6 and TRBJ2-4; TCRdb returns TRBD1, unconfirmable since there is no DNA. The CDR3 runs 15 residues. Germline lookup yields CDR1 SGHDT and CDR2 YYEEEE.

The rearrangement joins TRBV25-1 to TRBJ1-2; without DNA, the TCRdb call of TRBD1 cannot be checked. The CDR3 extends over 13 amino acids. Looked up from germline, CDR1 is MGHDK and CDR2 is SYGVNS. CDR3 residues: CASSVTGGRGYTF.

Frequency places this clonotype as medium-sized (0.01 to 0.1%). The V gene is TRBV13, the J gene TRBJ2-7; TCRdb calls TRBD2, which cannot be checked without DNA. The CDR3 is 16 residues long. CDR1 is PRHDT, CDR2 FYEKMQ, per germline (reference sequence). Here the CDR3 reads CASSNLGLAGTYEQYF.

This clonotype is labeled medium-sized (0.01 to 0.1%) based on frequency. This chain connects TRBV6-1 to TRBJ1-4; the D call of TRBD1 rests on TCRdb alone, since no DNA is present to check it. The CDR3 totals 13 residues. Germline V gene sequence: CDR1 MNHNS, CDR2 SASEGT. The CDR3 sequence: CASTRSRDEKLFF.

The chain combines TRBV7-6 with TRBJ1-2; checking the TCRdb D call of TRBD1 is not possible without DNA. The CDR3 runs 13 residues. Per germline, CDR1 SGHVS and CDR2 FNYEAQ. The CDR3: CASSPDSFYGYTF.

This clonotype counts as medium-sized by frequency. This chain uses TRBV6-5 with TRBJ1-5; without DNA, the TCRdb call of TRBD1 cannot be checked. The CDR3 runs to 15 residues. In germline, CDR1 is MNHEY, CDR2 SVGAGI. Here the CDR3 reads CASSLQGTGNQPQHF.

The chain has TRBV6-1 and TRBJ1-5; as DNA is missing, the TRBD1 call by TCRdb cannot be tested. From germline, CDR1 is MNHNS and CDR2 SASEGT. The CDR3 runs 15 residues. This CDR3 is CASFPGQGSNQPQHF.

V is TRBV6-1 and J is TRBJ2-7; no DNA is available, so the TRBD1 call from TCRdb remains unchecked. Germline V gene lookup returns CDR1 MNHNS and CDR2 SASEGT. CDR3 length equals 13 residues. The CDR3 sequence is CASTQGAYNEQYF.

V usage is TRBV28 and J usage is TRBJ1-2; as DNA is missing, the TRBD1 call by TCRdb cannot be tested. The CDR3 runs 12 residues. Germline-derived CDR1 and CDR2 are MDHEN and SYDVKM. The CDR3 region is CASGDSLYGYTF.